Described below is a single TCR beta chain sequence and its context. The sample comes from a study of blood T cell repertoires in COVID-19. CDR3 size: 16 residues. CDR1 is SGHAT, CDR2 FQNNGV, per germline. Trimming stripped 5 bases from V and 3 bases from J, with 17 bases between. The table came from immunoSEQ multiplex PCR; TCRdb's copy has only in-frame clones and leaves some out. The table records hundreds of thousands of clones, about nine tenths of them present only once. The sample comprised peripheral blood. This TCR was sampled from a woman younger than 45 with active or convalescent COVID-19. The chain combines TRBV11-2 with TRBJ1-3, with D unclear. CDR3 in amino acids: CASSPGSLFGGNTIYF. The CDR3 DNA follows: TGTGCCAGCAGCCCCGGTAGCCTCTTTGGTGGAAACACCATATATTTT.